This T cell receptor beta chain was profiled in a study of blood T cell repertoires in COVID-19. Study-wide background: PBMCs, B-cell-depleted T cells, or T cells were the source of the cDNA or gDNA that made up the material.

The CDR3 sequence is 13 residues long. With 4 bases removed from V and 5 bases from J, the gap between germline ends came to 11 bases. Per the study methods: For nucleated cells, counts were estimated from reference gene primer amplification. Method: immunoSEQ multiplex PCR; TCRdb's copy keeps in-frame clones and lacks some. Clonal size and the V and J genes are those of that table, whereas D and trimming came from the DNA. The sample consists of hundreds of thousands of clones, 85% of them appearing once. Membership in each cohort depended on participant-reported clinical history. A case of COVID-19 had been met by exposed participants within 2 weeks before study entry.

Sequencing was done on a sample of PBMCs or T cells enriched from blood (not recorded which). The chain employs TRBV12-3 or TRBV12-4 and TRBJ1-2; D not certain. This TCR came from a woman aged 30 to 39 who had been exposed to COVID-19. This chain's CDR3 is CASSWANRYGYTF. Here the CDR3 DNA reads TGTGCCAGCAGTTGGGCTAATAGGTATGGCTACACCTTC.